Below are 8 T cell receptor beta chains sequenced from a single sample in a study of CD8+ T cells in alopecia areata. As to treatment: oral pan-JAK inhibitor, 5-10 mg twice daily. Sequencing templates came from extracted RNA that was reverse transcribed into cDNA. Profiling relied on immunoSEQ multiplex PCR, and the TCRdb table lists in-frame clones only, not all of them. Of 90,000 or so clones in the sample, roughly two fifths were seen once. The sample in question was CD8+ T cells sorted from blood, obtained at week 24, from a patient treated with tofacitinib. Source of these receptors: a human donor with alopecia areata.

V is TRBV5-1 and J is TRBJ2-3, with 10 bases aligning to TRBD2. The V and J ends lost 2 bases and 0 bases, in that order; junction bases with no gene match: 3. CDR1 SGHRS and CDR2 YFSETQ come from the germline V gene. This CDR3 contains 16 residues. CDR3 sequence (DNA): TGCGCCAGCAGCTTCGTAGCGGGAGGTAGCACAGATACGCAGTATTTT. It specifies CASSFVAGGSTDTQYF.

The chain employs TRBV29-1 and TRBJ1-1; D is unresolved. The CDR3 loop spans 13 amino acids. Trimming shortened V by 6 bases and J by 0 bases, and 11 bases separated the two germline ends. Germline lookup yields CDR1 SQVTM and CDR2 ANQGSEA. DNA for the CDR3: TGCAGCGTCCTCCGGGTCTTGAACACTGAAGCTTTCTTT. Its protein product is CSVLRVLNTEAFF.

V and J are TRBV2 and TRBJ2-5; D is unclear. Germline V gene sequence: CDR1 SNHLY, CDR2 FYNNEI. This CDR3 region has 13 residues. Trimming removed 3 bases at V and 6 bases at J, with 11 bases between. This CDR3 reads CASSEWRGKTQYF. CDR3 nucleotides: TGTGCCAGCAGTGAGTGGCGCGGCAAGACCCAGTACTTC.

The genes are TRBV5-4 and TRBJ2-7; D uncertain. Trimming cost V 2 bases and J 3 bases, with 9 bases left between them. Germline loops: CDR1 SGHNT, CDR2 YYREEE (reference sequence). CDR3 size: 13 residues. Here the CDR3 reads CASSFSEGYEQYF. CDR3 DNA: TGTGCCAGCAGCTTCTCCGAAGGCTACGAGCAGTACTTC.

The chain has TRBV2 and TRBJ2-4; 7 nucleotides match TRBD1. Germline loops: CDR1 SNHLY, CDR2 FYNNEI. The CDR3 has 15 residues. V dropped 4 bases and J dropped 9; count of bases not matched to a gene: 12. The CDR3 sequence: CASSGQGVESGIQYF. The CDR3 coding sequence is TGTGCCAGCAGTGGTCAGGGGGTTGAATCCGGCATTCAGTACTTC. Looking up the rest from reference TRBV2 and TRBJ2-4 gives the full variable domain: EPEVTQTPSHQVTQMGQEVILRCVPISNHLYFYWYRQILGQKVEFLVSFYNNEISEKSEIFDDQFSVERPDGSNFTLKIRSTKLEDSAMYFCASSGQGVESGIQYFGAGTRLSVL.

CDR3 in amino acids: CAWSSNSANTEAFF. CDR3 bases: TGTGCCTGGAGTTCTAACTCCGCGAACACTGAAGCTTTCTTT. The genes are TRBV30 and TRBJ1-1; no clear D gene. The CDR3 totals 14 residues. V was clipped by 2 bases and J by 1 base, with 11 bases between them. CDR1 GTSNPN and CDR2 SVGIG come from the germline V gene (reference sequence).

The DNA for the CDR3 is TGCGCCAGCAGCTTGCGGGGGACAGGCGCCACTAGGGATACGCAGTATTTT. Encoded protein: CASSLRGTGATRDTQYF. The V gene is TRBV5-1, the J gene TRBJ2-3, with TRBD1 matching over 8 bases. CDR3 length: 17 amino acids. The trim removed 1 base at V and 6 bases at J, leaving 13 bases unmatched. Germline V lookup: CDR1 SGHRS, CDR2 YFSETQ.

In regard to this clone: Germline is not matched at one junction end, which may reflect a read error. The chain has TRBV2 and TRBJ2-4; 8 bases are shared with TRBD2. This CDR3 has 13 amino acids. Looked up from germline, CDR1 is SNHLY and CDR2 is FYNNEI. The CDR3 here is CATHGGAKNIHYF. In nucleotides, the CDR3 is TGTGCCACCCACGGGGGGGCCAAAAACATTCACTACTTC. The entire variable domain, with the rest obtained from reference TRBV2 and TRBJ2-4, is as follows: EPEVTQTPSHQVTQMGQEVILRCVPISNHLYFYWYRQILGQKVEFLVSFYNNEISEKSEIFDDQFSVERPDGSNFTLKIRSTKLEDSAMYFCATHGGAKNIHYFGAGTRLSVL.